This T cell receptor beta chain is drawn from a study of blood T cell repertoires in COVID-19. CDR1 and CDR2 from the germline V gene are SEHNR and FQNEAQ (reference sequence). The CDR3 covers 12 residues. Trimming left V 8 bases short and J 0 bases short, with 6 bases between. Assay used: immunoSEQ multiplex PCR; TCRdb lists only in-frame clones, some missing. The profile shows about 420,000 clones, roughly 90% of them singletons. The rearrangement uses TRBV7-9 and TRBJ2-3, with D hard to call. The receptor comes from a man aged 18 to 30 with COVID-19, enrolled during active disease. The specimen sequenced was peripheral blood. As DNA, the CDR3 is TGTGCCAGCGGGCGAAGCACAGATACGCAGTATTTT. It codes for CASGRSTDTQYF.